Shown below are 27 T cell receptor beta chains from a single sample sequenced in a study of T cell repertoires in cytomegalovirus infection. For these TCRs, the target antigens are not known. TCRdb used MiXCR to reprocess the reads, holding one entry per CDR3 protein. Of hundreds of thousands of distinct CDR3 sequences listed, less than 35% are singletons. The material sequenced was cultured CD8+ T cells from PBMCs, taken from culture after CMV antigen stimulation. Every receptor here comes from a human donor in good health (CMV status not recorded). Some clones in this sample may be carry-over from other donors' samples.

There are many counts of this clonotype. CDR3 nucleotide sequence: TGTGCCAGCAGAACAGGGCAAGAGACCCAGTACTTC. Protein sequence: CASRTGQETQYF. The chain links TRBV7-9 to TRBJ2-5, with D possibly being TRBD1 (6 bases). The germline V and J ends were trimmed by 6 bases and 2 bases, with 7 bases remaining between them. The CDR3 is 12 amino acids. Germline lookup yields CDR1 SEHNR and CDR2 FQNEAQ (reference sequence).

V is TRBV19 and J is TRBJ1-1, with D tentatively TRBD1 (6 bases). The CDR3 is 12 residues long. Trimming cost V 5 bases and J 6 bases, with 10 bases left between them. CDR1 is LNHDA, CDR2 SQIVND, per germline (reference sequence). Written as DNA, the CDR3 is TGTGCCAGTAGTTCTCGACAGGCTGAAGCTTTCTTT. Translated: CASSSRQAEAFF. Full variable domain (missing parts from reference TRBV19 and TRBJ1-1): DGGITQSPKYLFRKEGQNVTLSCEQNLNHDAMYWYRQDPGQGLRLIYYSQIVNDFQKGDIAEGYSVSREKKESFPLTVTSAQKNPTAFYLCASSSRQAEAFFGQGTRLTVV.

The V call is TRBV6-1, the J call TRBJ2-1, with D tentatively TRBD1 (6 bases). The length of the CDR3 is 17 residues. V lost 5 bases and J 2 bases, leaving 19 bases between the germline ends. Germline CDR1 and CDR2: MNHNS and SASEGT. The CDR3, as DNA: TGTGCCAGCAGTTATGGTCTGGCAGGGGTCCCCTACAATGAGCAGTTCTTC. This encodes CASSYGLAGVPYNEQFF.

The CDR3 DNA reads as TGTGCCAGCAGTGGACAGGGAATAGACACAGATACGCAGTATTTT. The encoded protein is CASSGQGIDTDTQYF. This sequence joins TRBV2 and TRBJ2-3, with 7 positions matching TRBD1. V shed 4 bases, J shed 2 bases, and the junction held 6 bases outside the gene matches. This CDR3 has 15 amino acids. Germline CDR1 and CDR2: SNHLY and FYNNEI.

The chain is built from TRBV19 and TRBJ1-5; D is uncertain. V gave up 3 bases and J gave up 1 base, with 7 bases separating them. This CDR3 has 14 amino acids. Looked up from germline, CDR1 is LNHDA and CDR2 is SQIVND (reference sequence). The CDR3 nucleotides are TGTGCCAGTAGTATGAACCTCAGCAATCAGCCCCAGCATTTT. Its translation is CASSMNLSNQPQHF.

This clonotype has only one observation. The chain carries TRBV20-1 and TRBJ2-7; D remains unclear. Trimming stripped 0 bases from V and 2 bases from J, with 8 bases between. This CDR3 contains 13 residues. Germline assignment: CDR1 DFQATT and CDR2 SNEGSKA (reference sequence). The CDR3 loop is CSAREAATYEQYF. The CDR3 DNA sequence: TGCAGTGCTAGAGAGGCGGCTACCTACGAGCAGTACTTC.

The chain has TRBV5-5 and TRBJ2-1; perhaps TRBD1 as D (5 bases). CDR3 size: 12 residues. Germline-derived CDR1 and CDR2 are SGHKS and YYEKEE (reference sequence). Trimming removed 6 bases from V and 8 bases from J, with 12 bases in between. As DNA, the CDR3 is TGTGCCAGCACCCTATGGGGCGATGAGCAGTTCTTC. Translation: CASTLWGDEQFF.

This clonotype turned up a few times. V and J are TRBV9 and TRBJ2-2; tentatively, D is TRBD1 (6 bases). The CDR3 totals 13 residues. V was trimmed by 5 bases and J by 3 bases, leaving 8 bases between them. CDR1 and CDR2 (germline): SGDLS, YYNGEE. Here the CDR3 DNA reads TGTGCCAGCAGGACAGGAGACACCGGGGAGCTGTTTTTT. Protein product: CASRTGDTGELFF. The variable domain in full, completed from reference TRBV9 and TRBJ2-2, reads DSGVTQTPKHLITATGQRVTLRCSPRSGDLSVYWYQQSLDQGLQFLIQYYNGEERAKGNILERFSAQQFPDLHSELNLSSLELGDSALYFCASRTGDTGELFFGEGSRLTVL.

This clonotype was detected many times. The chain employs TRBV29-1 and TRBJ1-1; unclear D gene. V shed 0 bases and J shed 7 bases, with 21 bases lying between them. This CDR3 comprises 16 residues. The germline V gene encodes CDR1 SQVTM and CDR2 ANQGSEA. The CDR3 sequence: CSVEDDHAGRADEAFF. DNA for the CDR3: TGCAGCGTTGAAGATGACCACGCCGGGCGGGCAGATGAAGCTTTCTTT.

V usage is TRBV19 and J usage is TRBJ2-3; the D gene could be TRBD1 or TRBD2 (5 bases each). The V end lost 3 bases, the J end lost 9 bases, and 7 bases lay between the germline ends. The V gene's germline CDR1 is LNHDA and CDR2 SQIVND (reference sequence). This CDR3 spans 11 amino acids. The CDR3 reads CASSIRDTQYF. In DNA, the CDR3 is TGTGCCAGTAGTATCCGGGACACGCAGTATTTT.

The J gene is TRBJ1-2, the V gene TRBV27; 9 positions match TRBD1. V lost 4 bases to trimming and J lost 2 bases; unmatched junction nucleotides: 11. From germline, CDR1 is MNHEY and CDR2 SMNVEV (reference sequence). The CDR3 is 17 residues long. The DNA for the CDR3 is TGTGCCAGCAGTTCCGGACAGGGGACCTACAACAACTATGGCTACACCTTC. It translates to CASSSGQGTYNNYGYTF.

This clonotype appeared a few times. CDR3 sequence (DNA): TGTGCCAGCTCTAGCGGGGGGTGGAATGAGCAGTTCTTC. Translated: CASSSGGWNEQFF. The chain uses TRBV25-1 and TRBJ2-1; 11 bases map to TRBD2. Trimming took 8 bases from V and 7 from J; bases not matched to a gene: 4. Germline values: CDR1 MGHDK, CDR2 SYGVNS. This CDR3 has 13 residues.

The chain is built from TRBV20-1 and TRBJ2-3; perhaps TRBD2 as D (6 bases). The CDR3 totals 14 residues. The V gene lost 5 bases and the J gene lost 2 bases, with 14 bases spanning the gap. Germline-derived CDR1 and CDR2 are DFQATT and SNEGSKA (reference sequence). CDR3 sequence: CSASGETYTDTQYF. The CDR3 coding sequence is TGCAGTGCTTCGGGGGAGACCTACACAGATACGCAGTATTTT.

The chain couples TRBV27 to TRBJ2-2, with 7 bases matching TRBD2. Per germline, CDR1 MNHEY and CDR2 SMNVEV (reference sequence). V dropped 1 base and J dropped 3; count of bases not matched to a gene: 5. This CDR3 is 16 amino acids long. CDR3 loop: CASSLWGGDYTGELFF. Here the CDR3 DNA reads TGTGCCAGCAGTTTATGGGGGGGGGACTACACCGGGGAGCTGTTTTTT.

The rearrangement joins TRBV7-8 to TRBJ2-5; 9 bases match TRBD1. The CDR3 runs to 17 residues. V shed 1 base and J 4 bases; nucleotides not matched to a gene: 10. Per germline, CDR1 SGHVS and CDR2 FQNEAQ. CDR3: CASSLVRTGGVGETQYF. CDR3 in DNA: TGTGCCAGCAGCTTAGTTCGAACAGGGGGCGTAGGAGAGACCCAGTACTTC.

This clonotype has a count of ten or more. The chain links TRBV12-3 or TRBV12-4 to TRBJ2-1; 7 bases fit TRBD2. This CDR3 comprises 16 residues. V was pared by 6 bases and J by 1 base, with 9 bases of the junction left unmatched. The CDR3 DNA is TGTGCCAGCAGCCCGGGGAGCGGGGCATCCTACAATGAGCAGTTCTTC. Translating gives CASSPGSGASYNEQFF.

Points on this clonotype: Just one base apart from a much larger clone, this may be a read error. V usage is TRBV7-8 and J usage is TRBJ2-5, with D maybe TRBD1 (5 bases). Looked up from germline, CDR1 is SGHVS and CDR2 is FQNEAQ. The CDR3 runs 17 residues. CDR3 amino acids: CASSSPRAGPDHETQYF. In DNA, the CDR3 is TGTGCCAGCAGCTCCCCCAGGGCAGGACCTGACCACGAGACCCAGTACTTC.

The CDR3 is CATVTPSGGYQEQYF. In nucleotides, the CDR3 is TGTGCCACGGTAACTCCTAGCGGGGGATATCAGGAGCAGTACTTC. The rearrangement joins TRBV28 to TRBJ2-7; 10 bases map to TRBD2. The CDR3 extends over 15 amino acids. The ends lost 10 bases at V and 7 bases at J; junction bases unmatched: 16. CDR1 and CDR2 from the germline V gene are MDHEN and SYDVKM.

This clonotype was observed a single time. The rearrangement joins TRBV9 to TRBJ2-7; 10 bases are shared with TRBD2. There are 15 residues in the CDR3. Trimming took 6 bases from V and 5 from J; bases not matched to a gene: 11. Germline V gives CDR1 SGDLS, CDR2 YYNGEE. CDR3 DNA sequence: TGTGCCAGCAAGCAGCGGGGGGGCCTAGGCCACGAGCAGTACGTC. Translating gives CASKQRGGLGHEQYV.

This clonotype occurred many times. This could be a read error, since a much larger clone is one nucleotide away. The chain couples TRBV7-8 to TRBJ2-7; D gene unclear. The CDR3 runs 14 residues. Trimming shortened V by 0 bases and J by 0 bases, and 6 bases separated the two germline ends. Germline assignment: CDR1 SGHVS and CDR2 FQNEAQ. CDR3 residues: CASSLARSSYEQYF. CDR3 bases: TGTGCCAGCAGCTTAGCGCGGAGCTCCTACGAGCAGTACTTC.

The genes are TRBV5-4 and TRBJ2-2; D uncertain. The V and J ends lost 1 base and 6 bases respectively, with 13 bases between them. CDR3 size: 15 residues. Germline loops: CDR1 SGHNT, CDR2 YYREEE (reference sequence). The CDR3 is CASSLKILGPGELFF. The CDR3 coding sequence is TGTGCCAGCAGCTTGAAAATCTTGGGTCCCGGGGAGCTGTTTTTT.

The CDR3 here is CSVDGLGAEGAAFF. CDR3 bases: TGCAGCGTTGATGGTCTTGGGGCGGAGGGGGCGGCTTTCTTT. V and J are TRBV29-1 and TRBJ1-1; 7 bases fit TRBD1. The CDR3 contains 14 residues. Germline V gives CDR1 SQVTM, CDR2 ANQGSEA. The J segment lost 11 bases and the V segment lost 3 bases, leaving 15 bases of the junction unmatched. Complete variable domain (other parts from reference TRBV29-1 and TRBJ1-1): SAVISQKPSRDICQRGTSLTIQCQVDSQVTMMFWYRQQPGQSLTLIATANQGSEATYESGFVIDKFPISRPNLTFSTLTVSNMSPEDSSIYLCSVDGLGAEGAAFFGQGTRLTVV.

This chain joins TRBV5-4 and TRBJ2-7; 14 bases align to TRBD2. Germline CDR1 SGHNT, CDR2 YYREEE (reference sequence). V lost 3 bases to trimming and J lost 7 bases; unmatched junction nucleotides: 3. The CDR3 is 14 amino acids. CDR3: CASSSGLAGGEQYV. The CDR3 DNA reads TGTGCCAGCAGCTCCGGACTAGCGGGGGGTGAGCAGTACGTC.

This clonotype was seen a handful of times. The chain recombines TRBV7-2 with TRBJ2-5; D might be TRBD2 (5 bases). The CDR3 covers 15 residues. V was cut by 2 bases and J by 5 bases, with 15 bases left in between. From germline, CDR1 is SGHTA and CDR2 FQGNSA. The DNA for the CDR3 is TGTGCCAGCAGCTTAAACGCGGGCCCTCGCGAGACCCAGTACTTC. This gives the protein CASSLNAGPRETQYF.

This clonotype was detected a few times. The gene calls are TRBV29-1 and TRBJ2-1; 9 bases are shared with TRBD2. The germline V gene has CDR1 SQVTM and CDR2 ANQGSEA. The CDR3 has 16 amino acids. The V gene end was trimmed by 1 base and the J gene end by 8 bases; junction bases not matched to a gene: 12. CDR3 amino acids: CSVEGTVAGVYDEQFF. The CDR3, as DNA: TGCAGCGTTGAAGGGACCGTAGCGGGGGTGTATGATGAGCAGTTCTTC.

The rearrangement joins TRBV7-9 to TRBJ1-4; the D gene is possibly TRBD1 (5 bases). The CDR3 spans 15 residues. V dropped 4 bases and J dropped 3 bases, with 12 bases sitting between them. Germline V gene sequence: CDR1 SEHNR, CDR2 FQNEAQ (reference sequence). CDR3 in amino acids: CASSSQGNANEKLFF. CDR3 in DNA: TGTGCCAGCAGCTCCCAGGGCAATGCTAATGAAAAACTGTTTTTT.

This chain joins TRBV4-3 and TRBJ2-5; perhaps TRBD1 as D (5 bases). The germline CDR1 and CDR2 sequences are LGHNA and YSLEER. Between the trimmed V and J ends, which lost 0 bases and 1 base, there was a span of 9 bases. The CDR3 length is 15 residues. The CDR3 loop reads CASSQDRAVQETQYF. The CDR3 nucleotides are TGCGCCAGCAGCCAAGACAGGGCAGTCCAAGAGACCCAGTACTTC.